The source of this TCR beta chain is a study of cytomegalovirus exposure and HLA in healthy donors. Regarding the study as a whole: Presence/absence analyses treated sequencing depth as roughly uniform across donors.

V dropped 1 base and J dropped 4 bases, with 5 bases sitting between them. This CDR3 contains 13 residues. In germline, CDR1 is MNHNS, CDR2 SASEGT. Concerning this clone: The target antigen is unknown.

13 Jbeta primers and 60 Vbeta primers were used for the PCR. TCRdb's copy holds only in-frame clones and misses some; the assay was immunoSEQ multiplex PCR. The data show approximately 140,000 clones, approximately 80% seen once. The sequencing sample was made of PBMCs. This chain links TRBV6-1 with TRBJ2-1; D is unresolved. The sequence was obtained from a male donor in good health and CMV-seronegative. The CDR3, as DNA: TGTGCCAGCAGTGAAGGCGCGTACAATGAGCAGTTCTTC. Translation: CASSEGAYNEQFF.